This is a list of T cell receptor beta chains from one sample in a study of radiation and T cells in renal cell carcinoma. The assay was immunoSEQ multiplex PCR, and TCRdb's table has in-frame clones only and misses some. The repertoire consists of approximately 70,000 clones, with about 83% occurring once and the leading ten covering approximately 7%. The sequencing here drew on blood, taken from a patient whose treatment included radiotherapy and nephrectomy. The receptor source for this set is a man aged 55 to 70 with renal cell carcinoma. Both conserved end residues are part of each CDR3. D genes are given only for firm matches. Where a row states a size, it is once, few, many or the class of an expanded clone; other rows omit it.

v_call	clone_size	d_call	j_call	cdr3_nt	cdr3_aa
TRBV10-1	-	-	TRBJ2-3	TGCGCCAGCAGTCCAGTCGACAGGAATACGCAGTATTTT	CASSPVDRNTQYF
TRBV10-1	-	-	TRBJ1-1	TGCGCCAGCAGTCGCTCCGACAGGAACACTGAAGCTTTCTTT	CASSRSDRNTEAFF
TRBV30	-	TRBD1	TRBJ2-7	TGTGCCTGGGGGTGGACAGGGTCCTACGAGCAGTACTTC	CAWGWTGSYEQYF
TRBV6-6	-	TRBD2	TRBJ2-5	TGTGCCAGCAGCCTTGCGGGAGGGATAGAGACCCAGTACTTC	CASSLAGGIETQYF
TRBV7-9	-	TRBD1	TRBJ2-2	TGTGCCAGCAGCCGACAGGGGGCAGACACCGGGGAGCTGTTTTTT	CASSRQGADTGELFF
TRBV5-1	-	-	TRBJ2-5	TGCGCCAGCAGCCCCACAGGGTCCCAAGAGACCCAGTACTTC	CASSPTGSQETQYF
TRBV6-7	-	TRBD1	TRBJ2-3	TGTGCCAGCAGTTACTCGGGGGTCGTGGGGACAGGGGTGGCAGATACGCAGTATTTT	CASSYSGVVGTGVADTQYF
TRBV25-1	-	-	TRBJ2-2	TGTGCCAGCAGTGAGGTCGGGACCGGGGAGCTGTTTTTT	CASSEVGTGELFF
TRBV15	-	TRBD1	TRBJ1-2	TGTGCCACCAGCAGGCCAGGGGGATCTGGCGGCTACACCTTC	CATSRPGGSGGYTF
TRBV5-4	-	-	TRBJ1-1	TGTGCCAGCAGCTTGGGGCAGGTAGACACTGAAGCTTTCTTT	CASSLGQVDTEAFF
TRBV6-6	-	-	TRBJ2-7	TGTGCCAGCAAACAGGGAAATAACTACGAGCAGTACTTC	CASKQGNNYEQYF
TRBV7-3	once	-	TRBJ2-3	TGTGCCAGCAGCCCCCAGGGGAGTAGATCAGATACGCAGTATTTT	CASSPQGSRSDTQYF
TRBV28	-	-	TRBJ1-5	TGTGCCAGCAGGTCGGGTCAGAGCAATCAGCCCCAGCATTTT	CASRSGQSNQPQHF
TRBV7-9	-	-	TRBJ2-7	TGTGCCAGCAGCCTCTTGGACAGCTCCTACGAGCAGTACTTC	CASSLLDSSYEQYF
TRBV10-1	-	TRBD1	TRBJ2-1	TGCGCCAGCAACTCGGACAGGGGCGGGGAGCAGTTCTTC	CASNSDRGGEQFF
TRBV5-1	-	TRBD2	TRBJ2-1	TGCGCCAGCAGCCCCCGAGCGGGGGCCAAAATCTTGGATGAGCAGTTCTTC	CASSPRAGAKILDEQFF
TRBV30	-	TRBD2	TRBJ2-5	TGTGCCTGGGGGCGGGGGAATGGAGAGACCCAGTACTTC	CAWGRGNGETQYF
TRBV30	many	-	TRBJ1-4	TGTGCCTGGAGTGTACCCGGGGCCCTCGACGAAAAACTGTTTTTT	CAWSVPGALDEKLFF
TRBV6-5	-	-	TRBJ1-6	TGTGCCAGCAGTTACTCGATCTCTTCACCCCTCCACTTT	CASSYSISSPLHF
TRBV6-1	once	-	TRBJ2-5	TGTGCCAGCAGTGAAGCGTTAGTAGGGGGGATCCAAGAGACCCAGTACTTC	CASSEALVGGIQETQYF
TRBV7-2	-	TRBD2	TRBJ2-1	TGTGCCAGCAGCCCCCCAGGACTAGCGGGAGTAAAAGAGCAGTTCTTC	CASSPPGLAGVKEQFF
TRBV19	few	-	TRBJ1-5	TGTGCCAGTAGGCAGGACTGGGATCAGCCCCAGCATTTT	CASRQDWDQPQHF
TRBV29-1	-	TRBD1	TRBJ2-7	TGCAGCGCCTTGCCGCTACAGGGGACCTACGAGCAGTACTTC	CSALPLQGTYEQYF
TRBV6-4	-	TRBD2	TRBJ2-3	TGTGCCAGCAGTCCCACTAGCGATAGCACAGATACGCAGTATTTT	CASSPTSDSTDTQYF
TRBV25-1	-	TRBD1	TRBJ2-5	TGTGCCAGCAGCGGACAGGGCGAGGGCGAGACCCAGTACTTC	CASSGQGEGETQYF
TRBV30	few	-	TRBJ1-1	TGTGCCTGGAGTGTACTCGGTTCTCTGGACACTGAAGCTTTCTTT	CAWSVLGSLDTEAFF
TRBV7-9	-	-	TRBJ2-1	TGTGCCAGCAGCTTATCGGGGGGCCAAGCCTACAATGAGCAGTTCTTC	CASSLSGGQAYNEQFF